The clone carrying this TCR beta chain was seen a handful of times. The sample comes from a study of blood T cell repertoires in COVID-19. Across the study: Samples taken during acute and convalescent COVID-19 were collected in the United States, Italy and Spain. Nucleic acid was either cDNA or gDNA, and it came from T cells, B-cell-depleted T cells, or PBMCs.

Original methodology: Amplification with reference gene primers provided the estimates of nucleated cell counts. Only in-frame clones appear in the TCRdb table, and some are missing; sequencing was by immunoSEQ multiplex PCR. V, J and clone size were drawn from that table, and D and trimming were deduced from the DNA. This sample has 97,000 or so clones, with about 91% found just once. CDR3 length: 19 amino acids. Germline values: CDR1 LGHDT, CDR2 YNNKEL (reference sequence). The ends were cut back, 2 bases at V and 3 bases at J, with 24 bases in the middle. This chain connects TRBV3-1 (or the pseudogene TRBV3-2) to TRBJ2-3; perhaps TRBD1 as D (5 bases). This clonotype was obtained from a young man with acute or convalescent COVID-19. The sample taken for sequencing was peripheral blood. CDR3 sequence reads: CASSQRMGQALSRTDTQYF. The DNA of the CDR3 is TGTGCCAGCAGCCAAAGAATGGGGCAGGCCCTCAGCCGAACAGATACGCAGTATTTT.